What follows describes a single T cell receptor beta chain. The antigen is undetermined. This entry belongs to a study of lymphopenia after photon versus proton radiotherapy. The study, taken as a whole, reports: Photon-treated patients lost naive T cells and TCR diversity; proton-treated stayed stable. Oligoclonal CD8+ Temra expansion after nadir drove photon patients' diversity drop. Authors raise, but do not show, better survival with proton therapy.

Libraries were prepared by immunoSEQ multiplex PCR; TCRdb keeps only in-frame clonotypes and omits some of them. The table has 55,000 to 75,000 clones, around 90% seen once; the top ten hold approximately 2.6%. The material was peripheral blood, obtained from a patient treated with photon-based radiotherapy. The receptor was isolated from a woman between 65 and 79 years old with pancreatic cancer.

The DNA for the CDR3 is TGTGCCACCGGACAGGGCGCGAACACCGGGGAGCTGTTTTTT. Amino acid sequence: CATGQGANTGELFF. This rearrangement joins TRBV18 to TRBJ2-2; TRBD1 aligns across 8 bases. The CDR3 sequence is 14 residues long. Germline CDR1 KGHSH, CDR2 LQKENI. V trimming: 10 bases; J trimming: 0 bases; junction bases outside the gene matches: 4. Combining the CDR3 with reference TRBV18 and TRBJ2-2 gives the whole variable domain NAGVMQNPRHLVRRRGQEARLRCSPMKGHSHVYWYRQLPEEGLKFMVYLQKENIIDESGMPKERFSAEFPKEGPSILRIQQVVRGDSAAYFCATGQGANTGELFFGEGSRLTVL.